These T cell receptor beta chains were read from a single sample in a study of blood T cells in healthy people across ages. TCRdb fed the 5' RACE reads into MiXCR, producing one record per CDR3 protein. Of roughly 1.4 million distinct CDR3 sequences listed, 45% to 70% are singletons. The sequenced sample consisted of blood. The source is a man between 18 and 35 years old in good health. Both conserved end residues are part of each CDR3. The order of the fields is J gene, clone size, D gene, V gene, CDR3 protein, CDR3 DNA. The D gene is left open where the match is weak. Some rows have no size entry. The others give once, few or many, or a class for an expanded clone.

>TRBJ2-7|NA|NA|TRBV18
CASSPQDRGGEQYF
TGTGCCAGCTCACCACAGGATAGAGGGGGAGAGCAGTACTTC
>TRBJ2-7|few|NA|TRBV7-2
CASSLVAGPYEQYF
TGTGCCAGCAGCTTAGTCGCGGGCCCCTACGAGCAGTACTTC
>TRBJ1-5|few|NA|TRBV7-2
CASSLSVDWRQPQHF
TGTGCCAGCAGCTTATCAGTAGATTGGCGTCAGCCCCAGCATTTT
>TRBJ2-1|NA|TRBD2|TRBV29-1
CSAGEGGREVRNEQFF
TGCAGCGCCGGAGAGGGCGGGCGGGAGGTCAGGAATGAGCAGTTCTTC
>TRBJ2-5|NA|NA|TRBV4-1
CASSHLPGAETQYF
TGCGCCAGCAGCCATCTCCCGGGGGCTGAGACCCAGTACTTC
>TRBJ1-6|NA|TRBD1|TRBV6-2/TRBV6-3
CASKRQGDTSPLHF
TGTGCCAGCAAACGACAGGGAGATACTTCACCCCTCCACTTT
>TRBJ2-3|few|TRBD1|TRBV5-1
CASSNRGVGTDTQYF
TGCGCCAGCAGCAACAGGGGTGTGGGCACAGATACGCAGTATTTT
>TRBJ2-1|NA|TRBD2|TRBV7-9
CASSLTGLAGNEQFF
TGTGCCAGCAGCTTGACGGGACTAGCTGGGAATGAGCAGTTCTTC
>TRBJ2-1|few|TRBD2|TRBV27
CASGAGGPYNEQFF
TGTGCCAGCGGAGCGGGGGGACCTTACAATGAGCAGTTCTTC
>TRBJ2-3|few|NA|TRBV3-1
CASSRRTSTDTQYF
TGTGCCAGCAGCCGAAGGACTAGCACAGATACGCAGTATTTT
>TRBJ2-1|NA|NA|TRBV20-1
CSTTARRYEQFF
TGCAGTACCACGGCGCGGAGGTATGAGCAGTTCTTC
>TRBJ2-2|NA|NA|TRBV5-1
CASSPRQVETGELFF
TGCGCCAGCAGCCCGCGACAGGTGGAGACCGGGGAGCTGTTTTTT
>TRBJ1-5|NA|NA|TRBV27
CASSLWPPGSNQPQHF
TGTGCCAGCAGTCTTTGGCCCCCGGGGAGCAATCAGCCCCAGCATTTT
>TRBJ2-1|NA|NA|TRBV20-1
CSASGAPSSYNEQFF
TGCAGTGCTAGTGGTGCTCCCTCATCCTACAATGAGCAGTTCTTC
>TRBJ2-1|NA|TRBD2|TRBV2
CASRPGTSSNEQFF
TGTGCCAGCAGACCAGGGACTAGCAGCAATGAGCAGTTCTTC
>TRBJ2-1|NA|TRBD1|TRBV12-3/TRBV12-4
CASSHRGHQFF
TGTGCCAGCAGTCACAGGGGACACCAGTTCTTC
>TRBJ1-2|NA|TRBD1|TRBV10-3
CAISGGQGFYGYTF
TGTGCCATCAGTGGGGGACAGGGCTTCTATGGCTACACCTTC
>TRBJ2-1|NA|TRBD2|TRBV27
CASSLRTSGIRPAYNEQFF
TGTGCCAGCAGTTTAAGGACTAGCGGGATACGCCCAGCGTACAATGAGCAGTTCTTC
>TRBJ2-7|NA|TRBD2|TRBV13
CASSFTSGGSDEQYF
TGTGCCAGCAGCTTTACTAGCGGGGGGTCGGACGAGCAGTACTTC
>TRBJ2-2|NA|NA|TRBV12-3/TRBV12-4
CASITVSNTGELFF
TGTGCCAGCATCACAGTTTCGAACACCGGGGAGCTGTTTTTT
>TRBJ2-5|NA|TRBD1|TRBV4-2
CASSHSFERTGEETQYF
TGTGCCAGCAGCCACTCCTTTGAGAGGACAGGGGAAGAGACCCAGTACTTC
>TRBJ2-1|NA|NA|TRBV6-5
CASSSQTSGRSNEQFF
TGTGCCAGCAGTTCTCAAACTAGTGGGAGATCCAATGAGCAGTTCTTC
>TRBJ1-4|few|NA|TRBV6-2/TRBV6-3
CASSRLNWGSEKLFF
TGTGCCAGCAGCCGCCTCAACTGGGGTTCTGAAAAACTGTTTTTT
>TRBJ2-7|NA|NA|TRBV5-1
CASSLESTGEQYF
TGCGCCAGCAGCTTGGAGTCGACGGGAGAGCAGTACTTC
>TRBJ2-3|NA|TRBD2|TRBV2
CASSDSGTSGINTDTQYF
TGTGCCAGCAGTGACTCCGGGACTAGCGGGATCAACACAGATACGCAGTATTTT
>TRBJ2-3|NA|TRBD1|TRBV6-4
CASSPTTGPDTQYF
TGTGCCAGCAGTCCGACGACAGGGCCAGATACGCAGTATTTT
>TRBJ1-1|NA|TRBD1|TRBV6-5
CASSQQGGEAFF
TGTGCCAGCAGTCAGCAGGGGGGTGAAGCTTTCTTT
>TRBJ1-1|few|NA|TRBV5-1
CASQTGSTSEAFF
TGCGCCAGCCAAACAGGGTCAACCAGTGAAGCTTTCTTT
>TRBJ2-2|once|NA|TRBV7-9
CASSLGSRGANTGELFF
TGTGCCAGCAGCTTAGGGTCGAGGGGAGCGAACACCGGGGAGCTGTTTTTT
>TRBJ2-1|NA|NA|TRBV29-1
CSVGFNEQFF
TGCAGCGTGGGGTTCAATGAGCAGTTCTTC
>TRBJ2-1|few|NA|TRBV10-3
CAISPPAGGNEQFF
TGTGCCATCAGCCCTCCGGCAGGGGGGAATGAGCAGTTCTTC
>TRBJ2-5|NA|NA|TRBV10-3
CAITPGEQYF
TGTGCCATCACCCCAGGGGAGCAGTACTTC
>TRBJ2-1|NA|TRBD1|TRBV7-7
CASSRDSFNEQFF
TGTGCCAGCAGCCGGGACAGCTTCAATGAGCAGTTCTTC
>TRBJ2-1|NA|TRBD2|TRBV5-1
CASRDTSGSLNEQFF
TGCGCCAGCCGAGACACTAGCGGGAGTTTGAATGAGCAGTTCTTC
>TRBJ2-7|NA|TRBD1|TRBV4-1
CASSLRTGRSDEQYF
TGCGCCAGCAGCCTTCGGACAGGGCGGTCTGACGAGCAGTACTTC